Shown below are 9 T cell receptor beta chains from a single sample sequenced in a study of blood T cell repertoires in COVID-19. Sequenced by immunoSEQ multiplex PCR; TCRdb stores in-frame clones only, minus some. The table shows fewer than 250,000 clones, with around 84% occurring only once. Sequencing was carried out using peripheral blood. The receptors stem from a man in his 60s with acute or convalescent COVID-19.

This sequence joins TRBV5-6 and TRBJ1-3; a possible D gene is TRBD1 (5 bases). The CDR3 extends over 15 amino acids. V shed 2 bases and J shed 4 bases, with 13 bases lying between them. Germline V gives CDR1 SGHDT, CDR2 YYEEEE. The CDR3 sequence is CASSLYQGSGNTIYF. In DNA, the CDR3 is TGTGCCAGCAGCTTATATCAGGGCTCAGGAAACACCATATATTTT.

This sequence joins TRBV7-2 and TRBJ1-2, with a weak D call TRBD1 (5 bases). With 5 bases removed from V and 2 bases from J, the gap between germline ends came to 15 bases. Germline values: CDR1 SGHTA, CDR2 FQGNSA. The CDR3 length is 15 residues. The CDR3 DNA reads as TGTGCCAGCAGCGCCTCTCAGGGCGAGAACTATGGCTACACCTTC. Its translation is CASSASQGENYGYTF.

This rearrangement joins TRBV19 to TRBJ2-1, with 9 bases that match TRBD2. CDR1 is LNHDA and CDR2 is SQIVND in the germline V gene (reference sequence). This CDR3 contains 15 residues. Trimming took 3 bases from V and 4 from J; bases not matched to a gene: 4. Here the CDR3 reads CASSIGTSTYNEQFF. The CDR3 nucleotides are TGTGCCAGTAGTATTGGGACTAGCACTTACAATGAGCAGTTCTTC.

The V and J genes are TRBV29-1 and TRBJ2-3; TRBD1 agrees at 8 bases. J was trimmed by 0 bases and V by 3 bases; bases with no gene match: 5. The CDR3 extends over 15 amino acids. CDR1 is SQVTM, CDR2 ANQGSEA, per germline. CDR3 loop: CSVEGQDGSTDTQYF. CDR3 sequence (DNA): TGCAGCGTTGAGGGACAGGATGGGAGCACAGATACGCAGTATTTT.

The chain combines TRBV28 with TRBJ1-1; no clear D. The germline gives CDR1 MDHEN, CDR2 SYDVKM. V was trimmed by 6 bases and J by 1 base, leaving 21 bases between them. The CDR3 runs 17 residues. CDR3 loop: CASRIPLPGGQNTEAFF. CDR3 DNA sequence: TGTGCCAGCAGAATACCCCTACCCGGCGGGCAGAACACTGAAGCTTTCTTT.

J is TRBJ2-3 and V is TRBV28; D gene uncertain. The CDR3 runs to 12 residues. CDR1 is MDHEN, CDR2 SYDVKM, per germline. The V end lost 4 bases, the J end lost 2 bases, and 4 bases lay between the germline ends. For the CDR3, the DNA is TGTGCCAGCAGTTCTAACACAGATACGCAGTATTTT. Its translation is CASSSNTDTQYF. Full variable domain (rest looked up from reference TRBV28 and TRBJ2-3): DVKVTQSSRYLVKRTGEKVFLECVQDMDHENMFWYRQDPGLGLRLIYFSYDVKMKEKGDIPEGYSVSREKKERFSLILESASTNQTSMYLCASSSNTDTQYFGPGTRLTVL.

This chain connects TRBV27 to TRBJ2-6, with D uncertain. This CDR3 has 15 residues. Trimming stripped 6 bases from V and 4 bases from J, with 13 bases between. Germline assignment: CDR1 MNHEY and CDR2 SMNVEV (reference sequence). CDR3 in DNA: TGTGCCAGCAGCAAAAAAGTGGGCGGGGCCAACGTCCTGACTTTC. Translated: CASSKKVGGANVLTF. The full variable domain, in which reference TRBV27 and TRBJ2-6 provide the parts outside the CDR3, is EAQVTQNPRYLITVTGKKLTVTCSQNMNHEYMSWYRQDPGLGLRQIYYSMNVEVTDKGDVPEGYKVSRKEKRNFPLILESPSPNQTSLYFCASSKKVGGANVLTFGAGSRLTVL.

This chain joins TRBV7-3 and TRBJ2-3; 8 positions match TRBD1. Per germline, CDR1 SGHTA and CDR2 FQGTGA. V dropped 6 bases and J dropped 2; count of bases not matched to a gene: 7. This CDR3 has 15 residues. As DNA, the CDR3 is TGTGCCAGCAGTCATGGGACAGGACCCACAGATACGCAGTATTTT. It translates to CASSHGTGPTDTQYF.

The chain combines TRBV3-1 (or the pseudogene TRBV3-2) with TRBJ1-3; D may be TRBD1 (6 bases). The CDR3 is made up of 16 amino acids. Germline V lookup: CDR1 LGHDT, CDR2 YNNKEL (reference sequence). Trimming removed 6 bases from V and 0 bases from J, with 15 bases in between. CDR3 DNA sequence: TGTGCCAGCAGTCGAACGACAGGCTACTCTGGAAACACCATATATTTT. Its protein product is CASSRTTGYSGNTIYF.